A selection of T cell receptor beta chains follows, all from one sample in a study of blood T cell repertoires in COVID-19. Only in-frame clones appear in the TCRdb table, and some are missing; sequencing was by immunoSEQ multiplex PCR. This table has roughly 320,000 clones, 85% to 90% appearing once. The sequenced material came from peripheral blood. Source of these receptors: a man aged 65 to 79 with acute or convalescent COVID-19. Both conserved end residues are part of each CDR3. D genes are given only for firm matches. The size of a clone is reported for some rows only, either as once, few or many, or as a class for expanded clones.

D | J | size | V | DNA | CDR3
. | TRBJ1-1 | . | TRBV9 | TGTGCCAGCAGTGCCTCGGGAGGGGGAACGACTGAAGCTTTCTTT | CASSASGGGTTEAFF
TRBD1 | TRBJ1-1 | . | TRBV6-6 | TGTGCCAGCAGTACCGGACAGGGGGCGAGGGCTTTCTTT | CASSTGQGARAFF
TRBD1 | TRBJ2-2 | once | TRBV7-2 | TGTGCCAGCAGCTTAAGACAGGGGAGGACCGGGGAGCTGTTTTTT | CASSLRQGRTGELFF
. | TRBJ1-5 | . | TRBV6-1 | TGTGCCAGCAGTGATGCAGGGTCCTCGAGTACCAATCAGCCCCAGCATTTT | CASSDAGSSSTNQPQHF
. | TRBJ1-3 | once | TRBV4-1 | TGCGCCAGCAGCCCGTCTACAGGGCCGGGGAACACCATATATTTT | CASSPSTGPGNTIYF
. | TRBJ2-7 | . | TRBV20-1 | TGCAGTGCTAGACTCGTTTACGAGCAGTACTTC | CSARLVYEQYF
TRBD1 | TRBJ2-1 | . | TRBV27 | TGTGCCAGCAAGGGGACAGCGAATGTAATCGAGCAGTTCTTC | CASKGTANVIEQFF
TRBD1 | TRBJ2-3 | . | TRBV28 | TGTGCCAGCAGTTCTCTCCAGGGGGCGTTGTACACAGATACGCAGTATTTT | CASSSLQGALYTDTQYF
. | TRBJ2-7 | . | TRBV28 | TGTGCCAGCAGTTTGGGATGGGGGCGGACAACAGAGCAGTACTTC | CASSLGWGRTTEQYF
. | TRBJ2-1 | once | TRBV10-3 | TGTGCCATCAGGGGACAACAGGCCCCCATGGGTGAGCAGTTCTTC | CAIRGQQAPMGEQFF
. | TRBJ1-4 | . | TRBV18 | TGTGCCAGCTCACCACCGGGCAGGGTGGGTGAAAAACTGTTTTTT | CASSPPGRVGEKLFF
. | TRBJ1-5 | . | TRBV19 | TGTGCCAGTAGTATCTCGGGATTTGATCAGCCCCAGCATTTT | CASSISGFDQPQHF
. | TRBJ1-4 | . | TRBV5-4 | TGTGCCAGCAGCTTGAATTCGGCAGGGCTTAATGAAAAACTGTTTTTT | CASSLNSAGLNEKLFF
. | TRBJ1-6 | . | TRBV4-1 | TGCGCCAGCAGCCAAGTAGTGGATTCACCCCTCCACTTT | CASSQVVDSPLHF